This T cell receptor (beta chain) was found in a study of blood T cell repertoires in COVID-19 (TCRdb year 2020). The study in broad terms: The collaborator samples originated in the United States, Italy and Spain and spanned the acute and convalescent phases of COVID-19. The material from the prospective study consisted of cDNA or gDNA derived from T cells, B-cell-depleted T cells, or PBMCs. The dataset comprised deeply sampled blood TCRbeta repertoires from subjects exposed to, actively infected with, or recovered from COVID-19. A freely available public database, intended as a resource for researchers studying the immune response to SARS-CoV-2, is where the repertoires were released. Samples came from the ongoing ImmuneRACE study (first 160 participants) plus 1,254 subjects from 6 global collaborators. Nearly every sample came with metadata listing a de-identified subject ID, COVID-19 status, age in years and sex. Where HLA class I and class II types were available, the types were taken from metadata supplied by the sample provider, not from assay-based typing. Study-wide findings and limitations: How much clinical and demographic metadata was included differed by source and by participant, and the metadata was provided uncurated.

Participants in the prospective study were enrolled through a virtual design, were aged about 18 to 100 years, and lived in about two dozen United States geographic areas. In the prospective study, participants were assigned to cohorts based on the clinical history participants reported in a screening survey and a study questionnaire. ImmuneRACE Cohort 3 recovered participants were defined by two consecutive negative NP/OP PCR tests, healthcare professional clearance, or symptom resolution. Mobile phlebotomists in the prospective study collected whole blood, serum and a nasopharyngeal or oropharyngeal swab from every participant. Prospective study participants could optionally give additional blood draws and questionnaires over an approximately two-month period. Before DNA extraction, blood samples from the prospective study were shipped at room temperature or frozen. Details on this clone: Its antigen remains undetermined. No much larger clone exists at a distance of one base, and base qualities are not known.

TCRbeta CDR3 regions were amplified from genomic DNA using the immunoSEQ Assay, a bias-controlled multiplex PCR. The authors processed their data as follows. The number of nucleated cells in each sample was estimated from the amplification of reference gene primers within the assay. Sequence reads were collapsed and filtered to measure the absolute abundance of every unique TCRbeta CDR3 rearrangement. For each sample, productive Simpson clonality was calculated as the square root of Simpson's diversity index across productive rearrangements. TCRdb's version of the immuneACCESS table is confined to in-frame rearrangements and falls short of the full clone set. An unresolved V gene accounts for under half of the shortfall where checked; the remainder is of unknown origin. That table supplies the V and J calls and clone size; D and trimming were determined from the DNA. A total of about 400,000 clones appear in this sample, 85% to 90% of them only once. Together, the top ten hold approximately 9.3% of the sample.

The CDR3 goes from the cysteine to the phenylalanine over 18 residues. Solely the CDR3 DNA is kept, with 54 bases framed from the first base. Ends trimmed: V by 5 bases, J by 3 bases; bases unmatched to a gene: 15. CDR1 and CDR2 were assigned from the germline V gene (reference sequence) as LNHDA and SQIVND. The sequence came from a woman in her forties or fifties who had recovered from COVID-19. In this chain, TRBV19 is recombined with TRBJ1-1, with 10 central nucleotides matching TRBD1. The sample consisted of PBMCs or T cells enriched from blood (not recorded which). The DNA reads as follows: TGTGCCAGTAGTCCCCGCCTCGGGACAGGGGTTAGGGACACTGAAGCTTTCTTT. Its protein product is CASSPRLGTGVRDTEAFF.